This TCR beta chain was retrieved from a study of cytomegalovirus exposure and HLA in healthy donors. The roughly 120-subject validation cohort, separate from the roughly 700-subject first cohort, included the donors. As to this clone: Antigen: not known.

V was pared by 2 bases and J by 4 bases, with 18 bases between. Germline CDR1 reads SGHNT; CDR2 reads YYREEE (reference sequence). The CDR3 is 16 residues long. Findings of the study overall: Within the approximately 130 validation repertoires, first-cohort TCR clusters tended to co-occur, according to a later analysis.

Repertoires were generated with immunoSEQ multiplex PCR, while TCRdb's copy carries only in-frame clones and drops some. Of more than 110,000 clones listed, approximately 86% are singletons. This chain joins TRBV5-4 and TRBJ1-1; tentatively, D is TRBD1 (6 bases). The specimen sequenced was PBMCs. This sequence originates from a woman aged 18-29 years in good health and CMV-seropositive. The CDR3 reads CASSLFGNRAATEAFF. CDR3 in DNA: TGTGCCAGCAGCTTATTTGGGAACAGGGCGGCCACTGAAGCTTTCTTT.